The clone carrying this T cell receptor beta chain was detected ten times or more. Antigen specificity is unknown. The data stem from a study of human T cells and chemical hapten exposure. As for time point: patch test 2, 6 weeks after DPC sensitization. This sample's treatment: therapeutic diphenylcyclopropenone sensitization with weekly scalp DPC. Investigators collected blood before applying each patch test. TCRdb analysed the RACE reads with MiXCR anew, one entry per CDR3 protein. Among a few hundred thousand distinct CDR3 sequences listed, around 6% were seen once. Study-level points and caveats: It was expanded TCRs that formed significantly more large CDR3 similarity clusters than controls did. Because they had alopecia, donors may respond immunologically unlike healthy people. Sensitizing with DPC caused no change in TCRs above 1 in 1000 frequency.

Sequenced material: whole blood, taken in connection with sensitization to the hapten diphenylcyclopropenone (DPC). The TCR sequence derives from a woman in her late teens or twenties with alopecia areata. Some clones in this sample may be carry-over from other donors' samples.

This CDR3 is CASSLVEVPPADTQYF. The DNA for the CDR3 is TGTGCCAGCAGCTTGGTGGAGGTCCCCCCCGCAGATACGCAGTATTTT. The J gene is TRBJ2-3, the V gene TRBV5-6; D perhaps matches TRBD2 (5 bases). Germline-derived CDR1 and CDR2 are SGHDT and YYEEEE. V was shortened by 0 bases and J by 4 bases, with 15 bases between the two germline ends. The CDR3 consists of 16 residues.